A selection of T cell receptor beta chains follows, all from one sample in a study of blood T cell repertoires in COVID-19. Clones were sequenced by immunoSEQ multiplex PCR, and TCRdb holds only the in-frame ones, with some missing. The sample shows about 170,000 clones, around 78% of them seen only once. Sequenced sample: PBMCs or T cells enriched from blood (not recorded which). Source of these receptors: a woman aged 50 to 60 who had recovered from COVID-19. CDR3s include the opening cysteine and the closing phenylalanine or tryptophan. The D gene is left open where the match is weak. For some rows the clone size is stated as once, few or many, or as a class when expanded; others skip it.

V gene: TRBV2
D gene: TRBD1
CDR3 length: 13
J gene: TRBJ1-1
clone size: NA
CDR3 protein: CASSGQGNTEAFF
CDR3 DNA: TGTGCCAGCAGTGGACAGGGGAACACTGAAGCTTTCTTT

V gene: TRBV18
D gene: NA
CDR3 length: 14
J gene: TRBJ1-2
clone size: NA
CDR3 protein: CASSPSGVDYGYTF
CDR3 DNA: TGTGCCAGCTCACCCTCGGGAGTCGACTATGGCTACACCTTC

V gene: TRBV7-9
D gene: TRBD1
CDR3 length: 16
J gene: TRBJ1-2
clone size: NA
CDR3 protein: CASSLGAQGAFYGYTF
CDR3 DNA: TGTGCCAGCAGCTTAGGCGCACAGGGGGCTTTCTATGGCTACACCTTC

V gene: TRBV7-9
D gene: NA
CDR3 length: 14
J gene: TRBJ2-1
clone size: once
CDR3 protein: CASSLVGRYNEQFF
CDR3 DNA: TGTGCCAGCAGCTTAGTGGGCAGATACAATGAGCAGTTCTTC

V gene: TRBV3-1/TRBV3-2
D gene: NA
CDR3 length: 12
J gene: TRBJ2-3
clone size: NA
CDR3 protein: CASSPYRGTQYF
CDR3 DNA: TGTGCCAGCAGCCCTTATCGGGGGACGCAGTATTTT

V gene: TRBV5-5
D gene: NA
CDR3 length: 18
J gene: TRBJ1-6
clone size: NA
CDR3 protein: CASSPRIPSSSYNSPLHF
CDR3 DNA: TGTGCCAGCAGCCCGCGTATCCCATCGAGCTCCTATAATTCACCCCTCCACTTT

V gene: TRBV27
D gene: NA
CDR3 length: 15
J gene: TRBJ1-6
clone size: NA
CDR3 protein: CASSLWGSPNSPLHF
CDR3 DNA: TGTGCCAGCAGTTTATGGGGCAGTCCAAATTCACCCCTCCACTTT

V gene: TRBV5-1
D gene: NA
CDR3 length: 13
J gene: TRBJ2-1
clone size: once
CDR3 protein: CACGTPPLGEQFF
CDR3 DNA: TGCGCCTGCGGGACTCCTCCCCTTGGTGAGCAGTTCTTC

V gene: TRBV7-3
D gene: TRBD1
CDR3 length: 13
J gene: TRBJ1-2
clone size: few
CDR3 protein: CASRPIQGGGYTF
CDR3 DNA: TGTGCCAGCAGACCTATACAGGGGGGCGGCTACACCTTC

V gene: TRBV9
D gene: TRBD2
CDR3 length: 16
J gene: TRBJ2-5
clone size: NA
CDR3 protein: CASSARLAGEKETQYF
CDR3 DNA: TGTGCCAGCAGCGCACGACTAGCGGGGGAAAAAGAGACCCAGTACTTC

V gene: TRBV6-4
D gene: NA
CDR3 length: 16
J gene: TRBJ2-1
clone size: few
CDR3 protein: CASSDFGGAGGNEQFF
CDR3 DNA: TGTGCCAGCAGTGACTTCGGAGGGGCAGGGGGCAATGAGCAGTTCTTC

V gene: TRBV5-1
D gene: NA
CDR3 length: 12
J gene: TRBJ2-5
clone size: NA
CDR3 protein: CASSSSLTTQYF
CDR3 DNA: TGCGCCAGCAGCTCCTCTTTGACTACCCAGTACTTC

V gene: TRBV6-2/TRBV6-3
D gene: NA
CDR3 length: 14
J gene: TRBJ1-1
clone size: NA
CDR3 protein: CASSHMGASTEAFF
CDR3 DNA: TGTGCCAGCAGCCACATGGGGGCGAGCACTGAAGCTTTCTTT

V gene: TRBV9
D gene: NA
CDR3 length: 13
J gene: TRBJ1-1
clone size: NA
CDR3 protein: CASSVVRGAEAFF
CDR3 DNA: TGTGCCAGCAGCGTAGTGAGAGGTGCTGAAGCTTTCTTT

V gene: TRBV3-1/TRBV3-2
D gene: NA
CDR3 length: 15
J gene: TRBJ1-2
clone size: once
CDR3 protein: CASSQAGSGEWGYTF
CDR3 DNA: TGTGCCAGCAGCCAGGCCGGGTCAGGGGAGTGGGGCTACACCTTC

V gene: TRBV7-3
D gene: NA
CDR3 length: 15
J gene: TRBJ2-2
clone size: few
CDR3 protein: CASSLMGGGTGELFF
CDR3 DNA: TGTGCCAGCAGCTTAATGGGGGGTGGCACCGGGGAGCTGTTTTTT

V gene: TRBV19
D gene: NA
CDR3 length: 17
J gene: TRBJ2-2
clone size: NA
CDR3 protein: CASSIDGQIANTGELFF
CDR3 DNA: TGTGCCAGTAGTATCGACGGACAGATCGCGAACACCGGGGAGCTGTTTTTT

V gene: TRBV14
D gene: NA
CDR3 length: 13
J gene: TRBJ1-6
clone size: NA
CDR3 protein: CASSQVAASPLHF
CDR3 DNA: TGTGCCAGCAGCCAAGTGGCCGCTTCACCCCTCCACTTT

V gene: TRBV6-5
D gene: NA
CDR3 length: 11
J gene: TRBJ1-2
clone size: NA
CDR3 protein: CASRNSGGYTF
CDR3 DNA: TGTGCCAGCAGAAACTCAGGTGGCTACACCTTC

V gene: TRBV7-2
D gene: NA
CDR3 length: 14
J gene: TRBJ1-2
clone size: NA
CDR3 protein: CASSLDQARYGYTF
CDR3 DNA: TGTGCCAGCAGCTTAGATCAGGCCCGCTATGGCTACACCTTC

V gene: TRBV27
D gene: NA
CDR3 length: 16
J gene: TRBJ2-1
clone size: NA
CDR3 protein: CASSLGQNSRYDEQFF
CDR3 DNA: TGTGCCAGCAGTTTAGGGCAAAATAGTAGGTATGATGAGCAGTTCTTC

V gene: TRBV7-2
D gene: TRBD2
CDR3 length: 14
J gene: TRBJ2-1
clone size: NA
CDR3 protein: CASSPEREVVEQFF
CDR3 DNA: TGTGCCAGCAGCCCCGAGCGGGAGGTTGTTGAGCAGTTCTTC

V gene: TRBV5-1
D gene: TRBD2
CDR3 length: 18
J gene: TRBJ2-1
clone size: few
CDR3 protein: CASSLAETSESSYNEQFF
CDR3 DNA: TGCGCCAGCAGCTTGGCCGAAACTAGCGAAAGCTCCTACAATGAGCAGTTCTTC

V gene: TRBV13
D gene: TRBD2
CDR3 length: 14
J gene: TRBJ2-1
clone size: NA
CDR3 protein: CASSSWTSFNEQFF
CDR3 DNA: TGTGCCAGCAGCAGTTGGACTAGCTTCAATGAGCAGTTCTTC

V gene: TRBV6-1
D gene: NA
CDR3 length: 14
J gene: TRBJ1-1
clone size: once
CDR3 protein: CASSPRGTNTEAFF
CDR3 DNA: TGTGCCAGCAGTCCCAGGGGTACTAACACTGAAGCTTTCTTT

V gene: TRBV12-3/TRBV12-4
D gene: NA
CDR3 length: 12
J gene: TRBJ1-2
clone size: NA
CDR3 protein: CASTRRGAGYTF
CDR3 DNA: TGTGCCAGCACCCGCCGGGGGGCCGGCTACACCTTC

V gene: TRBV7-4
D gene: NA
CDR3 length: 16
J gene: TRBJ1-5
clone size: NA
CDR3 protein: CASSLAPGLSNQPQHF
CDR3 DNA: TGTGCCAGCAGCTTAGCTCCCGGACTAAGCAATCAGCCCCAGCATTTT

V gene: TRBV10-2
D gene: TRBD1
CDR3 length: 13
J gene: TRBJ1-2
clone size: NA
CDR3 protein: CASMGQRFYGYTF
CDR3 DNA: TGCGCCAGCATGGGACAGAGGTTCTATGGCTACACCTTC

V gene: TRBV2
D gene: NA
CDR3 length: 14
J gene: TRBJ1-3
clone size: NA
CDR3 protein: CASSDSWGGNTIYF
CDR3 DNA: TGTGCCAGCAGTGACAGTTGGGGCGGAAACACCATATATTTT

V gene: TRBV12-3/TRBV12-4
D gene: NA
CDR3 length: 13
J gene: TRBJ1-1
clone size: NA
CDR3 protein: CASNVGQPVPAFF
CDR3 DNA: TGTGCCAGCAACGTAGGACAGCCAGTACCGGCTTTCTTT

V gene: TRBV30
D gene: NA
CDR3 length: 13
J gene: TRBJ2-1
clone size: once
CDR3 protein: CAYRTVSYNEQFF
CDR3 DNA: TGTGCCTATAGGACAGTATCCTACAATGAGCAGTTCTTC

V gene: TRBV6-5
D gene: TRBD1
CDR3 length: 14
J gene: TRBJ1-2
clone size: once
CDR3 protein: CATERQGTNYGYTF
CDR3 DNA: TGTGCCACCGAACGACAGGGAACTAACTATGGCTACACCTTC

V gene: TRBV28
D gene: TRBD1
CDR3 length: 15
J gene: TRBJ2-2
clone size: NA
CDR3 protein: CASRTGGVDTGELFF
CDR3 DNA: TGTGCCAGCAGAACAGGGGGCGTTGACACCGGGGAGCTGTTTTTT

V gene: TRBV5-1
D gene: TRBD1
CDR3 length: 14
J gene: TRBJ1-1
clone size: NA
CDR3 protein: CASSGDSGQGKAFF
CDR3 DNA: TGCGCCAGCAGTGGGGATTCCGGACAGGGCAAAGCTTTCTTT

V gene: TRBV5-1
D gene: NA
CDR3 length: 13
J gene: TRBJ2-1
clone size: NA
CDR3 protein: CASSLGPGDEQFF
CDR3 DNA: TGCGCCAGCAGCTTGGGCCCCGGGGATGAGCAGTTCTTC

V gene: TRBV12-3/TRBV12-4
D gene: NA
CDR3 length: 11
J gene: TRBJ1-1
clone size: NA
CDR3 protein: CASSQTDEAFF
CDR3 DNA: TGTGCCAGCAGCCAGACAGATGAAGCTTTCTTT

V gene: TRBV19
D gene: TRBD1
CDR3 length: 13
J gene: TRBJ1-2
clone size: NA
CDR3 protein: CASRGTGASGYTF
CDR3 DNA: TGTGCCAGTAGAGGAACAGGGGCCTCTGGCTACACCTTC

V gene: TRBV6-5
D gene: NA
CDR3 length: 13
J gene: TRBJ1-2
clone size: NA
CDR3 protein: CASRLDRNYGCTF
CDR3 DNA: TGTGCCAGCAGACTTGACAGGAACTATGGCTGCACCTTC

V gene: TRBV7-9
D gene: NA
CDR3 length: 17
J gene: TRBJ1-2
clone size: NA
CDR3 protein: CASSLEGTRGARYGYTF
CDR3 DNA: TGTGCCAGCAGCTTAGAGGGAACCCGGGGGGCGCGGTATGGCTACACCTTC

V gene: TRBV7-9
D gene: NA
CDR3 length: 12
J gene: TRBJ1-2
clone size: once
CDR3 protein: CASSSQGYGYTF
CDR3 DNA: TGTGCCAGCAGCTCCCAGGGGTATGGCTACACCTTC

V gene: TRBV14
D gene: NA
CDR3 length: 14
J gene: TRBJ2-2
clone size: NA
CDR3 protein: CASSSPGNTGELFF
CDR3 DNA: TGTGCCAGCAGTAGTCCGGGGAACACCGGGGAGCTGTTTTTT

V gene: TRBV27
D gene: TRBD1
CDR3 length: 17
J gene: TRBJ1-1
clone size: NA
CDR3 protein: CASSPPKGATMNTEAFF
CDR3 DNA: TGTGCCAGCAGCCCACCGAAGGGGGCGACGATGAACACTGAAGCTTTCTTT

V gene: TRBV6-2/TRBV6-3
D gene: NA
CDR3 length: 14
J gene: TRBJ1-5
clone size: NA
CDR3 protein: CASSQDRSNQPQHF
CDR3 DNA: TGTGCCAGCAGCCAGGACAGAAGCAATCAGCCCCAGCATTTT

V gene: TRBV29-1
D gene: NA
CDR3 length: 15
J gene: TRBJ1-3
clone size: NA
CDR3 protein: CSVEEWGVSGNTIYF
CDR3 DNA: TGCAGCGTTGAAGAATGGGGAGTATCTGGAAACACCATATATTTT

V gene: TRBV24-1
D gene: TRBD2
CDR3 length: 16
J gene: TRBJ2-3
clone size: NA
CDR3 protein: CATSDRTSGSTDTQYF
CDR3 DNA: TGTGCCACCAGTGATAGGACTAGCGGTTCCACAGATACGCAGTATTTT

V gene: TRBV10-1
D gene: NA
CDR3 length: 15
J gene: TRBJ1-1
clone size: NA
CDR3 protein: CASSENWGPGTEAFF
CDR3 DNA: TGCGCCAGCAGTGAGAACTGGGGGCCGGGGACTGAAGCTTTCTTT

V gene: TRBV7-9
D gene: TRBD1
CDR3 length: 15
J gene: TRBJ2-1
clone size: NA
CDR3 protein: CASSLEGGPYNEQFF
CDR3 DNA: TGTGCCAGCAGCTTAGAAGGGGGCCCCTACAATGAGCAGTTCTTC

V gene: TRBV3-1/TRBV3-2
D gene: TRBD2
CDR3 length: 19
J gene: TRBJ2-5
clone size: once
CDR3 protein: CASSQDHPSGDHVLETQYF
CDR3 DNA: TGTGCCAGCAGCCAAGATCACCCTAGCGGGGATCATGTTCTTGAGACCCAGTACTTC

V gene: TRBV11-2
D gene: NA
CDR3 length: 16
J gene: TRBJ1-5
clone size: NA
CDR3 protein: CASSLGGRTGNQPQHF
CDR3 DNA: TGTGCCAGCAGCTTGGGCGGGCGAACAGGGAATCAGCCCCAGCATTTT

V gene: TRBV7-2
D gene: NA
CDR3 length: 14
J gene: TRBJ1-5
clone size: NA
CDR3 protein: CASSLWESNQPQHF
CDR3 DNA: TGTGCCAGCAGCTTATGGGAGAGCAATCAGCCCCAGCATTTT

V gene: TRBV12-3/TRBV12-4
D gene: NA
CDR3 length: 12
J gene: TRBJ1-5
clone size: NA
CDR3 protein: CASTVPKQPQHF
CDR3 DNA: TGTGCCAGCACTGTCCCTAAGCAGCCCCAGCATTTT

V gene: TRBV19
D gene: NA
CDR3 length: 13
J gene: TRBJ2-5
clone size: NA
CDR3 protein: CASSAGDKETQYF
CDR3 DNA: TGTGCCAGTAGCGCAGGGGACAAAGAGACCCAGTACTTC

V gene: TRBV9
D gene: NA
CDR3 length: 16
J gene: TRBJ1-6
clone size: NA
CDR3 protein: CASSVGGGAQNSPLHF
CDR3 DNA: TGTGCCAGCAGCGTAGGTGGGGGGGCGCAGAATTCACCCCTCCACTTT

V gene: TRBV7-9
D gene: NA
CDR3 length: 12
J gene: TRBJ1-1
clone size: NA
CDR3 protein: CASSPSVTEAFF
CDR3 DNA: TGTGCCAGCAGCCCTAGTGTAACTGAAGCTTTCTTT

V gene: TRBV3-1/TRBV3-2
D gene: TRBD1
CDR3 length: 13
J gene: TRBJ1-1
clone size: NA
CDR3 protein: CASSQADRTEAFF
CDR3 DNA: TGTGCCAGCAGCCAAGCGGACAGGACTGAAGCTTTCTTT

V gene: TRBV6-4
D gene: TRBD1
CDR3 length: 15
J gene: TRBJ1-6
clone size: NA
CDR3 protein: CASSQGQARGSPLHF
CDR3 DNA: TGTGCCAGCAGTCAAGGACAGGCCCGGGGTTCACCCCTCCACTTT

V gene: TRBV25-1
D gene: NA
CDR3 length: 16
J gene: TRBJ1-5
clone size: NA
CDR3 protein: CARAIRDNFCNQPQHF
CDR3 DNA: TGTGCCAGGGCCATCCGGGACAACTTCTGCAATCAGCCCCAGCATTTT